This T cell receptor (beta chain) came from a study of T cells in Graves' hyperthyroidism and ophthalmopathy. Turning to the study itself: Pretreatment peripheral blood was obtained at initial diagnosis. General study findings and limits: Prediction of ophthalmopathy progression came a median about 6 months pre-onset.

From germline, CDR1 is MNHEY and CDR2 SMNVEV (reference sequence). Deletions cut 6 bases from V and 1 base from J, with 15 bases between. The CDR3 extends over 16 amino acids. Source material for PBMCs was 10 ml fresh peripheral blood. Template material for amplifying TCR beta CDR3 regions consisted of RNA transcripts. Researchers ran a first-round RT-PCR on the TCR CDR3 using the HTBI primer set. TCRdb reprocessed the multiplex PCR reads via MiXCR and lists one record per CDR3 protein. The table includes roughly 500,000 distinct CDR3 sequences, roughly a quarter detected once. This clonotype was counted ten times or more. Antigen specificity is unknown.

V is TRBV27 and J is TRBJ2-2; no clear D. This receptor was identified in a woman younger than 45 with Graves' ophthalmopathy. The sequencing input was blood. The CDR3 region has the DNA TGTGCCAGCAGACGTTGGGCAGGTCAGAACACCGGGGAGCTGTTTTTT. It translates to CASRRWAGQNTGELFF.